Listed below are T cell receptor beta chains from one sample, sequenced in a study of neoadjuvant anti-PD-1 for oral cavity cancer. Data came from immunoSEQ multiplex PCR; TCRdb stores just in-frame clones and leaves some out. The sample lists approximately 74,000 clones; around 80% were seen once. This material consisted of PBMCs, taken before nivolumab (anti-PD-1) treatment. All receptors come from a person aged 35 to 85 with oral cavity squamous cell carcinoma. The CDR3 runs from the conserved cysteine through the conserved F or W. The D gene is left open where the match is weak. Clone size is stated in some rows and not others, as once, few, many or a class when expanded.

CDR3: CAISESSSWLVGIGELFF; DNA: TGTGCCATCAGTGAGTCGAGTAGCTGGTTGGTTGGCATCGGGGAGCTGTTTTTT; size: -; J: TRBJ2-2; D: -; V: TRBV10-3
CDR3: CASSEIKVPTFLTF; DNA: TGTGCCAGCAGTGAAATCAAAGTGCCCACCTTTCTGACTTTC; size: -; J: TRBJ2-6; D: -; V: TRBV6-1
CDR3: CASSLGPAGDANIQYF; DNA: TGTGCCAGCAGCTTGGGCCCAGCGGGAGATGCAAACATTCAGTACTTC; size: -; J: TRBJ2-4; D: TRBD2; V: TRBV7-9
CDR3: CASSLGTGQGADEQYF; DNA: TGTGCCAGCAGCTTAGGAACGGGACAGGGGGCCGACGAGCAGTACTTC; size: -; J: TRBJ2-7; D: TRBD1; V: TRBV11-3
CDR3: CASGSGSGGYEQYF; DNA: TGCGCCAGCGGGTCCGGGAGTGGGGGGTACGAGCAGTACTTC; size: -; J: TRBJ2-7; D: -; V: TRBV5-1
CDR3: CASSLLAVIYNEQFF; DNA: TGTGCCAGCAGCTTACTCGCGGTGATATACAATGAGCAGTTCTTC; size: -; J: TRBJ2-1; D: -; V: TRBV7-8
CDR3: CASSFGQGTGELFF; DNA: TGTGCCAGCAGCTTTGGCCAGGGGACCGGGGAGCTGTTTTTT; size: -; J: TRBJ2-2; D: -; V: TRBV11-2
CDR3: CASSLVGGSYNEQFF; DNA: TGTGCCAGCAGCTTAGTCGGGGGCTCCTACAATGAGCAGTTCTTC; size: once; J: TRBJ2-1; D: -; V: TRBV7-9
CDR3: CASSLELSGANVLTF; DNA: TGTGCCAGCAGCTTGGAGCTTAGTGGGGCCAACGTCCTGACTTTC; size: -; J: TRBJ2-6; D: -; V: TRBV5-4
CDR3: CASSLAGQDSQPQHF; DNA: TGTGCCAGCAGTTTGGCCGGGCAGGATAGTCAGCCCCAGCATTTT; size: -; J: TRBJ1-5; D: -; V: TRBV27
CDR3: CSARGNTEAFF; DNA: TGCAGTGCTAGAGGGAACACTGAAGCTTTCTTT; size: few; J: TRBJ1-1; D: -; V: TRBV20-1
CDR3: CASSLSGVEGYTF; DNA: TGCGCCAGCAGCTTATCGGGCGTGGAGGGCTACACCTTC; size: -; J: TRBJ1-2; D: -; V: TRBV5-1
CDR3: CASSSTEGQTQYF; DNA: TGTGCCAGTAGTAGTACAGAGGGCCAGACCCAGTACTTC; size: -; J: TRBJ2-5; D: -; V: TRBV19
CDR3: CAWGMGLGNEQFF; DNA: TGTGCCTGGGGAATGGGACTCGGGAATGAGCAGTTCTTC; size: -; J: TRBJ2-1; D: -; V: TRBV30
CDR3: CASSEWEESYEQYF; DNA: TGTGCCAGCAGCGAGTGGGAGGAATCCTACGAGCAGTACTTC; size: -; J: TRBJ2-7; D: -; V: TRBV11-2
CDR3: CASSRRRGAIAGELFF; DNA: TGCGCCAGCAGTCGGCGGAGGGGCGCAATCGCCGGGGAGCTGTTTTTT; size: few; J: TRBJ2-2; D: -; V: TRBV10-1
CDR3: CSVTRTWDNEKLFF; DNA: TGCAGCGTGACACGGACCTGGGACAATGAAAAACTGTTTTTT; size: -; J: TRBJ1-4; D: -; V: TRBV29-1
CDR3: CASSLAPGGTDTQYF; DNA: TGCGCCAGCAGCTTGGCGCCAGGGGGCACAGATACGCAGTATTTT; size: -; J: TRBJ2-3; D: -; V: TRBV5-1
CDR3: CASSPQLNTEAFF; DNA: TGTGCCAGCAGCCCCCAGCTGAACACTGAAGCTTTCTTT; size: -; J: TRBJ1-1; D: -; V: TRBV7-8
CDR3: CASSLVEGAVQFF; DNA: TGTGCCAGCAGCTTAGTGGAGGGGGCTGTGCAGTTCTTC; size: -; J: TRBJ2-1; D: -; V: TRBV11-3
CDR3: CAWSVAAGNQPQHF; DNA: TGTGCCTGGAGTGTGGCAGCCGGCAATCAGCCCCAGCATTTT; size: -; J: TRBJ1-5; D: -; V: TRBV30
CDR3: CAWSRGAPTEAFF; DNA: TGTGCCTGGAGTAGGGGGGCGCCCACTGAAGCTTTCTTT; size: once; J: TRBJ1-1; D: -; V: TRBV30
CDR3: CASSLEASGSTDTQYF; DNA: TGTGCCAGCAGCTTGGAGGCTAGCGGATCCACAGATACGCAGTATTTT; size: -; J: TRBJ2-3; D: TRBD2; V: TRBV5-5
CDR3: CASSAPGGNTEAFF; DNA: TGTGCCAGCAGTGCCCCGGGGGGAAACACTGAAGCTTTCTTT; size: -; J: TRBJ1-1; D: -; V: TRBV6-1
CDR3: CASSYGPPPYNEQFF; DNA: TGTGCCAGCAGTTACGGCCCACCACCCTACAATGAGCAGTTCTTC; size: -; J: TRBJ2-1; D: -; V: TRBV6-5
CDR3: CASSVGGALQETQYF; DNA: TGTGCCAGCAGCGTAGGGGGTGCCCTTCAAGAGACCCAGTACTTC; size: few; J: TRBJ2-5; D: -; V: TRBV9
CDR3: CASSLVGLYEQYF; DNA: TGTGCCAGCAGCCTGGTAGGGCTATACGAGCAGTACTTC; size: medium-sized; J: TRBJ2-7; D: -; V: TRBV5-6
CDR3: CASGSSGDGELFF; DNA: TGTGCTAGTGGTTCCTCAGGGGACGGGGAGCTGTTTTTT; size: -; J: TRBJ2-2; D: -; V: TRBV12-5
CDR3: CASSLLGELFF; DNA: TGTGCCAGCAGCTTATTGGGGGAGCTGTTTTTT; size: -; J: TRBJ2-2; D: -; V: TRBV7-8
CDR3: CASGGDGSYEQYF; DNA: TGTGCCAGCGGCGGGGACGGCTCCTACGAGCAGTACTTC; size: once; J: TRBJ2-7; D: -; V: TRBV5-6
CDR3: CAIDAGPSGANVLTF; DNA: TGTGCCATCGACGCGGGGCCATCTGGGGCCAACGTCCTGACTTTC; size: -; J: TRBJ2-6; D: -; V: TRBV10-3
CDR3: CASSEYGELHNEQFF; DNA: TGTGCCAGCAGTGAATACGGGGAACTTCACAATGAGCAGTTCTTC; size: -; J: TRBJ2-1; D: -; V: TRBV25-1
CDR3: CAWSVSGNQPQHF; DNA: TGTGCCTGGAGTGTAAGCGGCAATCAGCCCCAGCATTTT; size: -; J: TRBJ1-5; D: -; V: TRBV30
CDR3: CASSRYNQPQHF; DNA: TGTGCCAGCAGCAGGTACAATCAGCCCCAGCATTTT; size: few; J: TRBJ1-5; D: -; V: TRBV6-6
CDR3: CAWGRLAGYTDTQYF; DNA: TGTGCCTGGGGGAGACTAGCGGGATACACAGATACGCAGTATTTT; size: -; J: TRBJ2-3; D: TRBD2; V: TRBV30
CDR3: CASSLRDRSTEAFF; DNA: TGTGCCAGCAGCTTAAGGGACCGGAGCACTGAAGCTTTCTTT; size: -; J: TRBJ1-1; D: -; V: TRBV7-8
CDR3: CASSIVGDTQYF; DNA: TGTGCCAGTAGTATTGTAGGAGATACGCAGTATTTT; size: -; J: TRBJ2-3; D: -; V: TRBV19
CDR3: CASSSGGTDPNEQFF; DNA: TGTGCCAGCAGCTCGGGTGGGACAGACCCCAATGAGCAGTTCTTC; size: -; J: TRBJ2-1; D: TRBD1; V: TRBV5-4
CDR3: CASSLVSNGYEQYF; DNA: TGTGCCAGCAGCTTAGTTTCAAATGGATACGAGCAGTACTTC; size: -; J: TRBJ2-7; D: -; V: TRBV7-9
CDR3: CASSLEAVPYGYTF; DNA: TGTGCCAGCAGCTTAGAAGCAGTCCCCTATGGCTACACCTTC; size: once; J: TRBJ1-2; D: -; V: TRBV7-8
CDR3: CASSRGSGRGGETQYF; DNA: TGTGCCAGCAGCCGGGGGAGCGGGAGGGGAGGAGAGACCCAGTACTTC; size: -; J: TRBJ2-5; D: TRBD2; V: TRBV5-4